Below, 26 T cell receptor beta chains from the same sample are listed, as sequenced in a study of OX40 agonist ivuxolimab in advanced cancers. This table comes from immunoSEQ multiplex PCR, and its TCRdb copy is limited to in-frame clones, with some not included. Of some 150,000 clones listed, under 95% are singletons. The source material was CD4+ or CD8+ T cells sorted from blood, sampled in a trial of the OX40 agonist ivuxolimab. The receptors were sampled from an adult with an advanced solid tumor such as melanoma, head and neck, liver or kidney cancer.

Here the CDR3 DNA reads TGTGCCAGCAGAGACCGACGGGGGGAAGAGACCCAGTACTTC. Translated: CASRDRRGEETQYF. The rearrangement links TRBV7-2 to TRBJ2-5; 7 bases match TRBD2. The V gene's germline CDR1 is SGHTA and CDR2 FQGNSA. The CDR3 spans 14 residues. The ends lost 6 bases at V and 3 bases at J; junction bases unmatched: 7.

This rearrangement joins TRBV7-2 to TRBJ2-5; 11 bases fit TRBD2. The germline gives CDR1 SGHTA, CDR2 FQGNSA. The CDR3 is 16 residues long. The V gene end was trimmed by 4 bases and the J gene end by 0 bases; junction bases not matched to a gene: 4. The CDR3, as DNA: TGTGCCAGCAGCTCGGGACTAGCGGCGTACCAAGAGACCCAGTACTTC. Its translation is CASSSGLAAYQETQYF.

CDR3 protein: CASSLVGRVRYEQYF. CDR3 coding DNA: TGTGCCAGCAGCTTAGTAGGCAGGGTTAGGTACGAGCAGTACTTC. The rearrangement uses TRBV7-2 and TRBJ2-7, with a tentative D call TRBD1 (5 bases). The germline V and J ends were trimmed by 1 base and 4 bases, with 14 bases remaining between them. Germline V gives CDR1 SGHTA, CDR2 FQGNSA. The CDR3 length is 15 residues.

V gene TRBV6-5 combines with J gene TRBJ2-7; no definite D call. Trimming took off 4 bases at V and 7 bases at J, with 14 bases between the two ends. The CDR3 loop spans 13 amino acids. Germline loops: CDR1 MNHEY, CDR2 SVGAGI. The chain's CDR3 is CASSFGLGWEQYF. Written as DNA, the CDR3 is TGTGCCAGCAGTTTTGGCTTGGGGTGGGAGCAGTACTTC.

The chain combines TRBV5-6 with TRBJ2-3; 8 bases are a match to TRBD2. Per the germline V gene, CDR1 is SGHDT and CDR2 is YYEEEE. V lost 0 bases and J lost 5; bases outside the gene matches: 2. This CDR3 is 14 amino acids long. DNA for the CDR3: TGTGCCAGCAGCTTGGAACTAGCGGAAGATACGCAGTATTTT. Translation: CASSLELAEDTQYF.

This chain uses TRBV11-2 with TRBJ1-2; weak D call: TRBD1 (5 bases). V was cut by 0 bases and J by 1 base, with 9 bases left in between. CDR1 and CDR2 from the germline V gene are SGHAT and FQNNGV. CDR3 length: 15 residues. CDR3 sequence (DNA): TGTGCCAGCAGCTTAGATCCGGGGGGTAACTATGGCTACACCTTC. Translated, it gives CASSLDPGGNYGYTF.

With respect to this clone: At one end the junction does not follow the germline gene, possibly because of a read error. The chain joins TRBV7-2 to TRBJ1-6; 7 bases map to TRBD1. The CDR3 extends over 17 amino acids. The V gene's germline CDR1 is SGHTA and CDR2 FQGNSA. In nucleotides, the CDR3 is TGCGCCAGCAGCCAAGAGGTGACAGGGCCCATGCAAACACCCCTCCACTTT. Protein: CASSQEVTGPMQTPLHF.

The DNA for the CDR3 is TGTGCCAGCAGTTCCTTCGGGATGGGGAACACTGAAGCTTTCTTT. As protein: CASSSFGMGNTEAFF. The chain employs TRBV28 and TRBJ1-1; D remains unclear. The CDR3 is 15 residues long. V shed 4 bases and J shed 1 base, with 13 bases lying between them. Germline V gene data show CDR1 as MDHEN and CDR2 as SYDVKM.

The CDR3 loop reads CAWSPFYPTSGRAPGELFF. The CDR3 DNA is TGTGCCTGGAGTCCTTTCTATCCGACTAGCGGGAGGGCCCCCGGGGAGCTGTTTTTT. The chain joins TRBV30 to TRBJ2-2; TRBD2 matches at 14 bases. The germline CDR1 and CDR2 sequences are GTSNPN and SVGIG (reference sequence). This CDR3 is built from 19 residues. With 2 bases clipped from V and 6 bases from J, the junction kept 14 bases outside the gene matches.

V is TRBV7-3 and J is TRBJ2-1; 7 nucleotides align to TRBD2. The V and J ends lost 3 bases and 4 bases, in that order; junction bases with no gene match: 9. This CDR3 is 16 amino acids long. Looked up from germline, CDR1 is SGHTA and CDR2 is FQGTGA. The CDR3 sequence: CASSFGGLAAYNEQFF. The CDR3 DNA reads TGTGCCAGCAGCTTTGGTGGTCTAGCGGCATACAATGAGCAGTTCTTC.

The chain's CDR3 is CASSSPRQGAGEQYF. The CDR3 DNA reads as TGTGCCAGCAGTTCCCCGAGACAGGGGGCGGGCGAGCAGTACTTC. The V and J genes are TRBV6-5 and TRBJ2-7; TRBD1 matches at 10 bases. V gave up 4 bases and J gave up 6 bases; unmatched junction bases: 9. The CDR3 is 15 amino acids. CDR1 and CDR2 from the germline V gene are MNHEY and SVGAGI.

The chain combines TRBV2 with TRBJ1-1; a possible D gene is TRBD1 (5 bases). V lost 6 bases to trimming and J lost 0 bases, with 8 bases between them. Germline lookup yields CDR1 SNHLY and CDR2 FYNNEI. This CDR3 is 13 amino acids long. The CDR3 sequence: CASRGGMNTEAFF. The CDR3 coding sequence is TGTGCCAGCAGGGGGGGGATGAACACTGAAGCTTTCTTT.

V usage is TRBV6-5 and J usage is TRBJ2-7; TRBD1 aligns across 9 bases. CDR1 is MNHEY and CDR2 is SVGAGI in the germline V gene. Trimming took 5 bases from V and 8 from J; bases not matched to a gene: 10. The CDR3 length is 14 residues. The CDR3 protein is CASSTGGASLKQYF. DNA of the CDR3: TGTGCCAGCAGTACAGGGGGCGCGTCCCTTAAGCAGTACTTC.

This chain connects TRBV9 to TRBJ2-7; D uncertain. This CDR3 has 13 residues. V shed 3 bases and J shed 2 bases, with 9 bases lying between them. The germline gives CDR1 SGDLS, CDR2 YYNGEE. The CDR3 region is CASSGPGPYEQYF. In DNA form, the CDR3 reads TGTGCCAGCAGCGGACCCGGGCCCTACGAGCAGTACTTC. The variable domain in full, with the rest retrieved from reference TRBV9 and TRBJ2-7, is DSGVTQTPKHLITATGQRVTLRCSPRSGDLSVYWYQQSLDQGLQFLIQYYNGEERAKGNILERFSAQQFPDLHSELNLSSLELGDSALYFCASSGPGPYEQYFGPGTRLTVT.

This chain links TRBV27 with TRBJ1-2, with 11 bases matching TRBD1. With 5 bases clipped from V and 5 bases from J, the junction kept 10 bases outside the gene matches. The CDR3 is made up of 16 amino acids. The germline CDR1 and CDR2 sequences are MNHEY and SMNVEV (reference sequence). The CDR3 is CASSPRTGGEGYGYTF. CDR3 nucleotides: TGTGCCAGCAGTCCACGGACAGGGGGCGAGGGTTATGGCTACACCTTC.

As DNA, the CDR3 is TGTGCCAGCAGCGCCGCCCCCTATAATTCACCCCTCCACTTT. It translates to CASSAAPYNSPLHF. This rearrangement joins TRBV11-2 to TRBJ1-6; no reliable D call. The V gene's germline CDR1 is SGHAT and CDR2 FQNNGV. Trimming removed 5 bases from V and 2 bases from J, with 7 bases in between. The CDR3 consists of 14 residues. Full variable domain (rest looked up from reference TRBV11-2 and TRBJ1-6): EAGVAQSPRYKIIEKRQSVAFWCNPISGHATLYWYQQILGQGPKLLIQFQNNGVVDDSQLPKDRFSAERLKGVDSTLKIQPAKLEDSAVYLCASSAAPYNSPLHFGNGTRLTVT.

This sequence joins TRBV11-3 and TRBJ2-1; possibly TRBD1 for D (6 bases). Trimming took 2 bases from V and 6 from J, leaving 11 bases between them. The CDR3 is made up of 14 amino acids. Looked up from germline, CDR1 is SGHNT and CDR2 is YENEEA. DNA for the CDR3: TGTGCCAGCAGCTTAATGGGGGCCGGCAATGAGCAGTTCTTC. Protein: CASSLMGAGNEQFF.

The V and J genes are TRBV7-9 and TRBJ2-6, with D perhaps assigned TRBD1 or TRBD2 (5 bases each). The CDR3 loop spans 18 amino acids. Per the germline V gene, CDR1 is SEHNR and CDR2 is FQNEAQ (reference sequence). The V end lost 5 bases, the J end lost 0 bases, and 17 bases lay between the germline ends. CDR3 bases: TGTGCCAGCAGCCCCAGGTGGGGTGGGGGCTCTGGGGCCAACGTCCTGACTTTC. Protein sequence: CASSPRWGGGSGANVLTF.

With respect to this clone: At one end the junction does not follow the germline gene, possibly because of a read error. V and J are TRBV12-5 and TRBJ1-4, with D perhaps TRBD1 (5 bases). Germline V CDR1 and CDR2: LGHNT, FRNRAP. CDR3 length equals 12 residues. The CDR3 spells CASGLSLGDVVF. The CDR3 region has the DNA TGTGCTAGTGGTTTGTCCCTGGGGGATGTCGTTTTT.

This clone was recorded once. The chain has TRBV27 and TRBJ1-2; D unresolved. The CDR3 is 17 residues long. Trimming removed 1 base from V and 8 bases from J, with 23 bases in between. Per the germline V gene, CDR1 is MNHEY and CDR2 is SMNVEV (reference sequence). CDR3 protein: CASSLLRTGWVLEGYTF. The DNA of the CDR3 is TGTGCCAGCAGTTTATTAAGAACGGGATGGGTCCTAGAAGGCTACACCTTC.

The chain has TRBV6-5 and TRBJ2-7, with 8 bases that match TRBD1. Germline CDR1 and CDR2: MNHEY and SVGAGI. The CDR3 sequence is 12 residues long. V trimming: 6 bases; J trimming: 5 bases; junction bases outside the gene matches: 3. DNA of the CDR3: TGTGCCAGCAGGTGGGACAGGAACGAGCAGTACTTC. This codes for CASRWDRNEQYF.

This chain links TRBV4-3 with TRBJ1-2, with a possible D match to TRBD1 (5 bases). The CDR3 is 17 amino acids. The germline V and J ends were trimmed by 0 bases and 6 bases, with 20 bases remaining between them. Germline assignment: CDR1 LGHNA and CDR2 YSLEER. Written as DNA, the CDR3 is TGCGCCAGCAGCCAAGATCAGGTGCCCGCCCCGGGGGATGGCTACACCTTC. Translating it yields CASSQDQVPAPGDGYTF.

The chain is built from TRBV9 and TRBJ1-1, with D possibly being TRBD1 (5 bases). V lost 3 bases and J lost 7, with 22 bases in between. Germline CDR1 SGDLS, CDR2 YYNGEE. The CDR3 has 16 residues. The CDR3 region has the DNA TGTGCCAGCAGCGCCTCCCCCGGGCCGGGGGTCGGTGAAGCTTTCTTT. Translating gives CASSASPGPGVGEAFF.

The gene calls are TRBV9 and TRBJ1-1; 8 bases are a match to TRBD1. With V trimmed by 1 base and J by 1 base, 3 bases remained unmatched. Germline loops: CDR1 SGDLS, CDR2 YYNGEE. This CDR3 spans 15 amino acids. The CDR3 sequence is CASSVQGASNTEAFF. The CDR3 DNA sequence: TGTGCCAGCAGCGTACAGGGGGCGTCGAACACTGAAGCTTTCTTT.

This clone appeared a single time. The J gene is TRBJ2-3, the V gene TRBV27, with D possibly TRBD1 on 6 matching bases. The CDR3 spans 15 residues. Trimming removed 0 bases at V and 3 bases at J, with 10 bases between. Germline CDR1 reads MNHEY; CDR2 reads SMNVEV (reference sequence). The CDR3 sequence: CASSLSGTRTDTQYF. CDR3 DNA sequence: TGTGCCAGCAGTTTATCCGGGACACGAACAGATACGCAGTATTTT.

CDR3 bases: TGCGCCAGCAGCTTGGGTCTAGCGGGAGTGGATGAGCAGTTCTTC. It is translated as CASSLGLAGVDEQFF. This rearrangement joins TRBV5-1 to TRBJ2-1; 10 bases agree with TRBD2. The trim removed 0 bases at V and 8 bases at J, leaving 5 bases unmatched. The CDR3 is made up of 15 amino acids. Germline CDR1 is SGHRS and CDR2 is YFSETQ.